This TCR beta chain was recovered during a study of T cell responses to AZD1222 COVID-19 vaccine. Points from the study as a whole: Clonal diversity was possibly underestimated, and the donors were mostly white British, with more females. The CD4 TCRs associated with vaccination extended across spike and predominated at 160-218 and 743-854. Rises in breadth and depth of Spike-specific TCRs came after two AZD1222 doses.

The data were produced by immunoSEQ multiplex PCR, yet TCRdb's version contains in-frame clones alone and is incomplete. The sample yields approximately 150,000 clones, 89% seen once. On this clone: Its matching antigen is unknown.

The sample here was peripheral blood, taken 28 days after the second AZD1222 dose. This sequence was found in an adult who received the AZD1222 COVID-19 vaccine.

The CDR3 DNA follows: TGTGCCAGCAGCTTGGATAAAGGGGAAGGGCAGCCCCAGCATTTT. It yields the protein CASSLDKGEGQPQHF. This chain uses TRBV5-4 with TRBJ1-5, with a tentative D call TRBD1 (5 bases). Germline CDR1 and CDR2: SGHNT and YYREEE (reference sequence). Trimming stripped 0 bases from V and 7 bases from J, with 14 bases between. CDR3 size: 15 residues.